This TCR beta chain was sequenced in a study of vaccination and CD4 T cells after COVID-19. About the research overall: Post-COVID sampling occurred a median roughly 100 days after diagnosis (range 35 to 161). Cells were stimulated with overlapping spike peptides from SARS-CoV-2, HCoV-NL63, HCoV-OC43 and HCoV-229E.

The Oncomine TCR Beta short-read assay was applied to DNA of cultured CD4+ T cells. Using its own MiXCR run on the PCR reads, TCRdb lists one record per CDR3 protein. Among some 9,000 distinct CDR3 sequences listed, around half were seen once. Documented treatment: approximately nine-day PBMC culture with coronavirus spike peptide pools or control peptides (ViraFEST assay). Prior to the COVID-19 pandemic (2011-2018), the unexposed donor's CD4+ T cells were collected. Negative selection enriched CD4+ T cells from cultures at nine to eleven days. Where cell yield allowed, unexposed-donor CD4+ T cells were probed with SARS-CoV-2 S/N and four cold-coronavirus spikes. This clonotype was counted a few times. As yet, its antigen is unknown. With V trimmed by 1 base and J by 8 bases, 12 bases remained unmatched. Germline-derived CDR1 and CDR2 are MGHDK and SYGVNS. The CDR3 sequence is 16 residues long.

This chain links TRBV25-1 with TRBJ1-2; 8 nucleotides line up with TRBD1. Sequences were obtained from CD4+ T cells from blood, cultured in vitro. The source of this sequence is a human donor in good health. This CDR3 reads CASSEFKGNRGNGYTF. For the CDR3, the DNA is TGTGCCAGCAGTGAATTCAAGGGGAACAGGGGGAACGGCTACACCTTC.